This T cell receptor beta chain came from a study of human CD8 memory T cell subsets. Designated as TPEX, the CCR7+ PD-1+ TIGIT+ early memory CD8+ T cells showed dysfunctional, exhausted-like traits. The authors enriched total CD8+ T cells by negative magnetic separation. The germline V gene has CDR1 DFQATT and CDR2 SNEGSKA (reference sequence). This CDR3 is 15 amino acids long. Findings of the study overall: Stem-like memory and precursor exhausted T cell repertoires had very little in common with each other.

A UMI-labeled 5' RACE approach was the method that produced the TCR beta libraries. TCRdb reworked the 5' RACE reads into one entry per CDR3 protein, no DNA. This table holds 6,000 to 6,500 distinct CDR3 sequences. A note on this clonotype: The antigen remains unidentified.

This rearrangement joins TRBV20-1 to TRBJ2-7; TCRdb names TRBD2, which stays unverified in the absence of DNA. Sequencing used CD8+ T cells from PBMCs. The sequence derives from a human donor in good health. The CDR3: CSAKGTMTGGHEQYF.